Listed here are 29 T cell receptor beta chains from one sample, sequenced in a study of blood T cell repertoires in COVID-19. Clones were read by immunoSEQ multiplex PCR, and TCRdb kept only the in-frame ones, dropping some. The sample includes 100,000 to 150,000 clones, 79% seen only once; the top ten take under 45%. The source material was peripheral blood. These receptors came from a man aged 35 to 55 with active or convalescent COVID-19.

The J gene is TRBJ1-2, the V gene TRBV2, with 11 bases that match TRBD1. The J segment lost 8 bases and the V segment lost 6 bases, leaving 5 bases of the junction unmatched. This CDR3 contains 13 residues. Germline loops: CDR1 SNHLY, CDR2 FYNNEI. The CDR3 protein is CASSPGQGDGYTF. The CDR3 nucleotides are TGTGCCAGCAGCCCGGGACAGGGGGACGGCTACACCTTC.

The chain employs TRBV7-9 and TRBJ1-5; a possible D gene is TRBD1 (6 bases). There are 18 residues in the CDR3. V lost 4 bases, J lost 2 bases, and 21 bases lay in between. Germline CDR1 SEHNR, CDR2 FQNEAQ (reference sequence). CDR3 sequence: CASSSGAAGALGNQPQHF. In DNA, the CDR3 is TGTGCCAGCAGCTCAGGGGCGGCGGGGGCCTTAGGCAATCAGCCCCAGCATTTT.

Here the CDR3 DNA reads TGTGCCAGCAGCGGGACAGGGAGTATCACCGGGGAGCTGTTTTTT. Translating it yields CASSGTGSITGELFF. The genes are TRBV28 and TRBJ2-2; 9 bases align to TRBD1. The CDR3 is 15 residues long. The germline gives CDR1 MDHEN, CDR2 SYDVKM. V gave up 6 bases and J gave up 4 bases; unmatched junction bases: 6.

The chain uses TRBV4-3 and TRBJ1-4, with D unresolved. The CDR3 has 15 amino acids. The ends were cut back, 0 bases at V and 8 bases at J, with 13 bases in the middle. Germline CDR1 LGHNA, CDR2 YSLEER. The CDR3 nucleotides read TGCGCCAGCAGCCAAGACCGGCGGTGGGAGGAAAAACTGTTTTTT. It translates to CASSQDRRWEEKLFF.

The V gene is TRBV9, the J gene TRBJ1-5, with D uncertain. This CDR3 has 15 residues. Germline CDR1 is SGDLS and CDR2 is YYNGEE. Trimming left V 4 bases short and J 0 bases short, with 11 bases between. In DNA form, the CDR3 reads TGTGCCAGCAGCCCAGGAATCTCTAGCAATCAGCCCCAGCATTTT. Protein sequence: CASSPGISSNQPQHF.

Concerning this clone itself: Other DNA sequences in this specimen translate into the identical CDR3. The chain carries TRBV2 and TRBJ1-1; D not certain. Germline values: CDR1 SNHLY, CDR2 FYNNEI. V dropped 4 bases and J dropped 6 bases, with 6 bases sitting between them. The CDR3 runs 11 residues. CDR3 DNA: TGTGCCAGCAGTGGACAATCTGAAGCTTTCTTT. It translates to CASSGQSEAFF.

The chain carries TRBV6-2 or TRBV6-3 and TRBJ2-1; 7 nucleotides agree with TRBD2. Germline CDR1 reads MNHEY; CDR2 reads SVGEGT. After removal of 2 bases from V and 3 bases from J, the junction contained 7 bases not matched to a gene. The CDR3 contains 16 residues. As DNA, the CDR3 is TGTGCCAGCAGTTACGGCGGCCTAGCGGTCTACAATGAGCAGTTCTTC. This codes for CASSYGGLAVYNEQFF.

The V and J genes are TRBV25-1 and TRBJ1-1; tentative D call: TRBD1 (5 bases). The CDR3 is made up of 13 amino acids. The V end was cut by 6 bases, the J end by 2 bases, with 10 bases between. Germline V gene sequence: CDR1 MGHDK, CDR2 SYGVNS. Written as DNA, the CDR3 is TGTGCCAGCAGGGCGACAGCAAACACTGAAGCTTTCTTT. Translating it yields CASRATANTEAFF.

The chain employs TRBV10-1 and TRBJ2-3; TRBD2 is a possible D gene (5 bases). The germline V gene encodes CDR1 WNHNN and CDR2 SYGVQD (reference sequence). Trimming shortened V by 5 bases and J by 2 bases, and 11 bases separated the two germline ends. The CDR3 covers 14 residues. CDR3 sequence: CASSPSRPTDTQYF. CDR3 sequence (DNA): TGCGCCAGCAGTCCTAGCCGCCCCACAGATACGCAGTATTTT.

The CDR3 region has the DNA TGTGCCAGCAGCGCGGGGGGGGCATACGAGCAGTACTTC. It encodes CASSAGGAYEQYF. This chain connects TRBV9 to TRBJ2-7; 8 nucleotides match TRBD2. CDR1 and CDR2 (germline): SGDLS, YYNGEE. This CDR3 region has 13 residues. V was clipped by 3 bases and J by 4 bases; unmatched bases: 3.

The rearrangement links TRBV5-1 to TRBJ2-1, with D tentatively TRBD2 (7 bases). Germline-derived CDR1 and CDR2 are SGHRS and YFSETQ. The CDR3 contains 17 residues. The V end lost 0 bases, the J end lost 5 bases, and 18 bases lay between the germline ends. CDR3 nucleotides: TGCGCCAGCAGCTTGGGTCCGGGGAGGGGACAAAACAATGAGCAGTTCTTC. Translated: CASSLGPGRGQNNEQFF.

V gene TRBV30 combines with J gene TRBJ2-3; TRBD2 is a possible D gene (6 bases). The germline V gene encodes CDR1 GTSNPN and CDR2 SVGIG (reference sequence). The V gene lost 2 bases and the J gene lost 2 bases, with 17 bases spanning the gap. CDR3 length: 16 residues. The CDR3 region is CAWSKLFRGNTDTQYF. The DNA for the CDR3 is TGTGCCTGGAGTAAACTCTTTCGGGGGAACACAGATACGCAGTATTTT.

The chain combines TRBV29-1 with TRBJ1-1, with TRBD1 as a possible D gene (6 bases). This CDR3 contains 13 residues. Trimming removed 8 bases at V and 1 base at J, with 14 bases between. The V gene's germline CDR1 is SQVTM and CDR2 ANQGSEA. In DNA form, the CDR3 reads TGCAGCCCGAGAGGGGGAGAGAACACTGAAGCTTTCTTT. It encodes CSPRGGENTEAFF.

V is TRBV2 and J is TRBJ1-1; D remains ambiguous. V lost 0 bases, J lost 8 bases, and 7 bases lay in between. CDR3 length: 12 amino acids. Germline CDR1 and CDR2: SNHLY and FYNNEI. CDR3 region: CASSEAREEAFF. The DNA for the CDR3 is TGTGCCAGCAGTGAAGCGAGGGAAGAAGCTTTCTTT.

This chain joins TRBV7-9 and TRBJ1-2, with D perhaps TRBD1 (5 bases). The CDR3 is 15 residues long. Germline V lookup: CDR1 SEHNR, CDR2 FQNEAQ (reference sequence). V was pared by 4 bases and J by 5 bases, with 17 bases between. The CDR3 protein is CASSSPQTVGYGYTF. In DNA form, the CDR3 reads TGTGCCAGCAGCTCCCCACAGACAGTCGGGTATGGCTACACCTTC. Full variable domain (missing parts from reference TRBV7-9 and TRBJ1-2): DTGVSQNPRHKITKRGQNVTFRCDPISEHNRLYWYRQTLGQGPEFLTYFQNEAQLEKSRLLSDRFSAERPKGSFSTLEIQRTEQGDSAMYLCASSSPQTVGYGYTFGSGTRLTVV.

Only a few counts were recorded for this clone. V is TRBV15 and J is TRBJ1-5, with a tentative D call TRBD1 (5 bases). With 5 bases removed from V and 8 bases from J, the gap between germline ends came to 13 bases. Germline V gene data show CDR1 as LNHNV and CDR2 as YYDKDF (reference sequence). The CDR3 has 13 residues. The CDR3 sequence: CATSGRVWEPQHF. The CDR3, as DNA: TGTGCCACCAGCGGCAGGGTTTGGGAGCCCCAGCATTTT.

The genes are TRBV12-2 and TRBJ2-5; the D segment call TRBD2 is taken from the table without a DNA check. TRBV12-2 is termed a pseudogene. The CDR3 is made up of 21 amino acids. Written as DNA, the CDR3 is TGTGCAAGTCGCTCTCCATCCCAGACCGACCGGGTTAGCGGAGAACAAGAGACCCAGTACTTC. Protein: CASRSPSQTDRVSGEQETQYF.

The chain combines TRBV5-1 with TRBJ2-5; 7 positions agree with TRBD1. Germline trimming cut 4 bases from V and 5 bases from J; bases unmatched to any gene: 11. This CDR3 is 15 amino acids long. Germline V lookup: CDR1 SGHRS, CDR2 YFSETQ. The CDR3 DNA follows: TGCGCCAGCAGCCCCACAGGGGCACTTAGGGAGACCCAGTACTTC. This gives the protein CASSPTGALRETQYF.

This chain joins TRBV11-2 and TRBJ1-1, with 7 bases that match TRBD1. Germline V CDR1 and CDR2: SGHAT, FQNNGV. The CDR3 consists of 14 residues. Unmatched junction bases numbered 4, after V lost 1 base and J lost 5 bases. The CDR3 nucleotides are TGTGCCAGCAGCTTAGGACAGGGCAATACTGAAGCTTTCTTT. Its protein product is CASSLGQGNTEAFF.

The chain is built from TRBV5-1 and TRBJ1-4, with D possibly TRBD1 on 5 matching bases. This CDR3 has 14 residues. The germline gives CDR1 SGHRS, CDR2 YFSETQ. V lost 2 bases to trimming and J lost 4 bases, with 9 bases between them. As DNA, the CDR3 is TGCGCCAGCAGCTTTGGGGCACTTAATGAAAAACTGTTTTTT. Protein: CASSFGALNEKLFF.

The chain employs TRBV12-3 or TRBV12-4 and TRBJ1-1; 7 bases agree with TRBD1. The CDR3 is 13 residues long. J was trimmed by 0 bases and V by 6 bases; bases with no gene match: 1. CDR3 sequence: CASRGQMNTEAFF. CDR3 DNA sequence: TGTGCCAGCAGGGGACAGATGAACACTGAAGCTTTCTTT.

V and J are TRBV6-6 and TRBJ2-7, with TRBD2 as a possible D gene (6 bases). V lost 8 bases to trimming and J lost 7 bases, with 18 bases between them. The length of the CDR3 is 13 residues. Germline values: CDR1 MNHNY, CDR2 SVGAGI (reference sequence). The CDR3 region is CASRGMEGREQYF. As DNA, the CDR3 is TGTGCCAGCCGCGGAATGGAGGGGAGAGAGCAGTACTTC.

The chain joins TRBV5-6 to TRBJ1-2; D possibly corresponds to TRBD1 (6 bases). Germline CDR1 and CDR2: SGHDT and YYEEEE. The CDR3 has 13 amino acids. The germline V and J ends were trimmed by 5 bases and 4 bases, with 12 bases remaining between them. This CDR3 is CASSNTGTYGYTF. CDR3 DNA: TGTGCCAGCAGTAACACAGGGACCTATGGCTACACCTTC.

This chain uses TRBV29-1 with TRBJ2-7, with D possibly being TRBD1 (6 bases). V lost 2 bases and J 6 bases, leaving 11 bases between the germline ends. From germline, CDR1 is SQVTM and CDR2 ANQGSEA. The CDR3 extends over 12 amino acids. CDR3 coding DNA: TGCAGCGTTGAAAACAGGGTAGGCGAGCAGTACTTC. Its translation is CSVENRVGEQYF.

V usage is TRBV10-3 and J usage is TRBJ1-6; D gene ambiguous. The germline CDR1 and CDR2 sequences are ENHRY and SYGVKD. Between the trimmed V and J ends, which lost 11 bases and 7 bases, there was a span of 18 bases. This CDR3 contains 14 residues. Here the CDR3 reads CAAAGWGRNSPLHF. DNA for the CDR3: TGTGCCGCGGCGGGTTGGGGAAGGAATTCACCCCTCCACTTT.

This rearrangement joins TRBV27 to TRBJ2-7; 7 bases align to TRBD1. Germline assignment: CDR1 MNHEY and CDR2 SMNVEV (reference sequence). V trimming: 4 bases; J trimming: 3 bases; junction bases outside the gene matches: 6. There are 14 residues in the CDR3. CDR3 nucleotides: TGTGCCAGCAGTTCCGGGACAGCGATCTACGAGCAGTACTTC. Its translation is CASSSGTAIYEQYF.

The rearrangement joins TRBV27 to TRBJ1-2; 8 nucleotides agree with TRBD1. The CDR3 consists of 17 residues. The V and J ends lost 0 bases and 8 bases, in that order; junction bases with no gene match: 14. Per germline, CDR1 MNHEY and CDR2 SMNVEV (reference sequence). The CDR3 DNA reads as TGTGCCAGCAGTTTATCCCACGCGTTTTTGGACAGGGAAGGCTACACCTTC. It encodes CASSLSHAFLDREGYTF.

This CDR3 is CAWSVLQNNEQFF. In nucleotides, the CDR3 is TGTGCCTGGAGTGTTCTGCAGAACAATGAGCAGTTCTTC. The genes are TRBV30 and TRBJ2-1; D gene uncertain. This CDR3 has 13 residues. Germline CDR1 GTSNPN, CDR2 SVGIG (reference sequence). Trimming shortened V by 0 bases and J by 5 bases, and 8 bases separated the two germline ends.

This chain joins TRBV5-6 and TRBJ1-4; 8 bases are shared with TRBD1. Germline trimming cut 4 bases from V and 5 bases from J; bases unmatched to any gene: 10. The germline V gene has CDR1 SGHDT and CDR2 YYEEEE. This CDR3 is built from 16 residues. The CDR3: CASSVGQVFPNEKLFF. CDR3 nucleotide sequence: TGTGCCAGCAGCGTGGGACAGGTTTTTCCCAATGAAAAACTGTTTTTT.